These T cell receptor beta chains were read from a single sample in a study of blood T cell repertoires in COVID-19. Measured with immunoSEQ multiplex PCR; TCRdb has only the in-frame clones, and not every one. The sample yields roughly 200,000 clones, roughly 87% seen once. The sample consisted of PBMCs or T cells enriched from blood (not recorded which). Receptor source: a woman in her 30s who had recovered from COVID-19. CDR3s include the opening cysteine and the closing phenylalanine or tryptophan. The order of the fields is V gene, D gene, J gene, CDR3 length, clone size, CDR3 DNA, CDR3 protein. The D gene is left open where the match is weak. For some rows the clone size is stated as once, few or many, or as a class when expanded; others skip it.

TRBV4-1,TRBD1,TRBJ1-5,16,.,TGCGCCAGCAGCCAAGAAGGGACAGGGCGCAATCAGCCCCAGCATTTT,CASSQEGTGRNQPQHF
TRBV19,TRBD2,TRBJ2-1,19,.,TGTGCCAGTAGTGATAACCCCCACCAGACTAGCGGCCTATACAATGAGCAGTTCTTC,CASSDNPHQTSGLYNEQFF
TRBV18,TRBD1,TRBJ1-1,15,.,TGTGCCAGCTCACCACGACAGGGGGGGACCACTGAAGCTTTCTTT,CASSPRQGGTTEAFF
TRBV7-2,.,TRBJ1-1,14,.,TGTGCCAGCAGCTTAGACACCAGGAACACTGAAGCTTTCTTT,CASSLDTRNTEAFF
TRBV19,.,TRBJ2-7,14,.,TGTGCCAGTAGTATCTCGGAGAGGGTAGGGGAGCAGTACTTC,CASSISERVGEQYF
TRBV11-1,TRBD1,TRBJ2-3,14,.,TGTGCCAGCAAACGGGACAGTCCCACAGATACGCAGTATTTT,CASKRDSPTDTQYF
TRBV7-6,TRBD1,TRBJ1-1,16,.,TGTGCCAGCAGCCCCCTCCCGGGACAGACGCACACTGAAGCTTTCTTT,CASSPLPGQTHTEAFF
TRBV7-2,TRBD1,TRBJ1-2,18,.,TGTGCCAGCAGCTTAATCCAGGGGGCGGAAATTCGTACAGGTGGCTACACCTTC,CASSLIQGAEIRTGGYTF
TRBV7-2,TRBD2,TRBJ2-5,13,.,TGTGCCAGCACCGGAGCGGGGCAAGAGACCCAGTACTTC,CASTGAGQETQYF
TRBV30,.,TRBJ2-2,12,.,TGTGCCTGGTCGGTAGACACCGGGGAGCTGTTTTTT,CAWSVDTGELFF
TRBV3-1/TRBV3-2,.,TRBJ2-7,13,.,TGTGCCAGCAGCCTCGGGCTAGGGGGCGAGCAGTACTTC,CASSLGLGGEQYF
TRBV7-2,.,TRBJ2-2,17,.,TGTGCCAGCAGCCACGCCTATAACGATCCGAACACCGGGGAGCTGTTTTTT,CASSHAYNDPNTGELFF
TRBV5-4,.,TRBJ1-3,18,.,TGTGCCAGCAGCTTGGATTTGCGGGCGGCGAGCTCTGGAAACACCATATATTTT,CASSLDLRAASSGNTIYF
TRBV7-9,.,TRBJ2-7,15,.,TGTGCCAGCAGCCCTTCTGGACTGGGAACCTACGAGCAGTACTTC,CASSPSGLGTYEQYF
TRBV6-5,TRBD2,TRBJ2-3,11,.,TGTGCCACATTCGGGGGGTATACGCAGTATTTT,CATFGGYTQYF
TRBV2,TRBD1,TRBJ1-4,15,.,TGTGCCAGCAGGAAACAGGGGACAACTAATGAAAAACTGTTTTTT,CASRKQGTTNEKLFF
TRBV24-1,TRBD2,TRBJ2-5,15,once,TGTGCCACCAGTGCGCGGGAGGGCCCTCGTGAGACCCAGTACTTC,CATSAREGPRETQYF
TRBV25-1,TRBD1,TRBJ2-1,17,.,TGTGCCAGCAGTGAACATCTCCCGGGACAGGGGGCCAATGAGCAGTTCTTC,CASSEHLPGQGANEQFF
TRBV27,TRBD1,TRBJ1-6,16,.,TGTGCCAGCAATCCGGGCAGGGGGACGGGTAATTCACCCCTCCACTTT,CASNPGRGTGNSPLHF
TRBV30,.,TRBJ2-7,14,.,TGTGCCTGGAGTGTCGATACCGGAGCGTACGAGCAGTACTTC,CAWSVDTGAYEQYF
TRBV21-1,.,TRBJ2-1,14,.,TGTGCCACCACTACTAATCCGGTTTCCAATGAGCAGTTCTTC,CATTTNPVSNEQFF
TRBV11-2,.,TRBJ2-2,13,.,TGTGCCAGCAGCTTATTGAGGACCGGGGAGCTGTTTTTT,CASSLLRTGELFF
TRBV7-2,.,TRBJ1-1,15,.,TGTGCCAGCAGCTTAGCGCGGGGGGTGGACACTGAAGCTTTCTTT,CASSLARGVDTEAFF